The 26 T cell receptor beta chains below come from one sample, sequenced in a study of T cells in Graves' hyperthyroidism and ophthalmopathy. The TCR beta CDR3 regions underwent amplification using RNA transcripts as the source. The HTBI primer set served for first-round RT-PCR of the TCR CDR3. A single record per CDR3 protein comes from TCRdb applying MiXCR to the multiplex PCR reads. Of roughly 500,000 distinct CDR3 sequences detected, roughly a quarter appear once; the ten largest clones hold 10% to 12%. Sequencing was carried out using blood. The receptors were gathered from a woman in her 30s with Graves' ophthalmopathy.

With regard to this clonotype: A read error may account for a junction end that differs from germline. The chain has TRBV12-3 or TRBV12-4 and TRBJ1-6, with 8 bases identical to TRBD1. There are 16 residues in the CDR3. Here the CDR3 DNA reads TGTGCCAGCAGTTTAGCGGGGACAGGTTATAGTTCACCCCTCCACTTT. Translation gives CASSLAGTGYSSPLHF.

This clonotype was seen at least ten times. The chain employs TRBV11-2 and TRBJ2-2, with 10 bases identical to TRBD1. The junction had 5 bases not matched to a gene; V was cut back by 0 bases and J by 4 bases. The germline gives CDR1 SGHAT, CDR2 FQNNGV. The CDR3 extends over 17 amino acids. The DNA of the CDR3 is TGTGCCAGCAGCTTAGACGGGACAGGGGAGTCCACCGGGGAGCTGTTTTTT. It yields the protein CASSLDGTGESTGELFF.

This clonotype was seen repeatedly, ten times or more. The chain combines TRBV12-3 or TRBV12-4 with TRBJ2-2; 9 positions match TRBD2. Trimming cost V 3 bases and J 7 bases; bases outside gene matches: 6. The CDR3 spans 15 residues. The chain's CDR3 is CASSFAGGPDGELFF. CDR3 nucleotides: TGTGCCAGCAGTTTCGCGGGGGGGCCTGACGGGGAGCTGTTTTTT.

The chain uses TRBV28 and TRBJ1-5; weak D call: TRBD1 (6 bases). Deletions cut 4 bases from V and 5 bases from J, with 12 bases between. Germline V CDR1 and CDR2: MDHEN, SYDVKM. The CDR3 has 14 amino acids. As DNA, the CDR3 is TGTGCCAGCAGTTATTCTTCAGGGGATCAGCCCCAGCATTTT. Its translation: CASSYSSGDQPQHF.

This clonotype appeared a few times. The J gene is TRBJ1-1, the V gene TRBV5-1; 8 bases agree with TRBD1. Germline CDR1 is SGHRS and CDR2 is YFSETQ. CDR3 length: 14 amino acids. V lost 0 bases, J lost 8 bases, and 6 bases stayed unmatched. The CDR3 coding sequence is TGCGCCAGCAGCTTGGGGACAGGGAGTCCCGAAGCTTTCTTT. Its translation is CASSLGTGSPEAFF.

In this sample, this clonotype turned up many times. The gene calls are TRBV5-1 and TRBJ1-1; perhaps TRBD1 as D (6 bases). The CDR3 loop spans 14 amino acids. The ends were cut back, 0 bases at V and 1 base at J, with 7 bases in the middle. The germline V gene encodes CDR1 SGHRS and CDR2 YFSETQ. CDR3 residues: CASSLETGNTEAFF. For the CDR3, the DNA is TGCGCCAGCAGCTTGGAGACAGGGAACACTGAAGCTTTCTTT.

The CDR3 is CASMSMGQPQHF. The CDR3, as DNA: TGTGCCAGTATGTCGATGGGTCAGCCCCAGCATTTT. This chain links TRBV19 with TRBJ1-5; D uncertain. The CDR3 has 12 residues. From germline, CDR1 is LNHDA and CDR2 SQIVND (reference sequence). The V gene lost 7 bases and the J gene lost 6 bases, with 10 bases spanning the gap.

This clonotype was counted at least ten times. The chain employs TRBV12-3 or TRBV12-4 and TRBJ2-5; 8 positions agree with TRBD1. The CDR3 sequence is 15 residues long. Trimming removed 5 bases from V and 4 bases from J; junction bases left unmatched: 9. The CDR3 DNA sequence: TGTGCCAGCAGTGCAAGATCCGGGACAGGAGAGACCCAGTACTTC. Amino acids: CASSARSGTGETQYF.

The V call is TRBV10-1, the J call TRBJ2-2; D perhaps matches TRBD2 (5 bases). The V gene's germline CDR1 is WNHNN and CDR2 SYGVQD (reference sequence). The CDR3 loop spans 13 amino acids. Trimming pared 6 bases from V and 4 bases from J, leaving 9 bases between. Written as DNA, the CDR3 is TGCGCCAGCAGACGCGAGGGCACCGGGGAGCTGTTTTTT. Residues: CASRREGTGELFF.

This clonotype was picked up many times. V and J are TRBV11-1 and TRBJ1-5; D unclear. This CDR3 region has 16 residues. V gave up 2 bases and J gave up 15 bases, with 26 bases separating them. Germline CDR1 SGHAT, CDR2 FQDESV (reference sequence). The CDR3 nucleotides read TGTGCCAGCAGCTTAATAATTTTGGCAGTAGATGTGTCGCTGCATTTT. It codes for CASSLIILAVDVSLHF.

This clonotype was observed many times. V gene TRBV6-2 or TRBV6-3 combines with J gene TRBJ2-7; 10 bases map to TRBD1. There are 12 residues in the CDR3. The V gene's germline CDR1 is MNHEY and CDR2 SVGEGT. V was pared by 5 bases and J by 7 bases, with 2 bases of the junction left unmatched. The CDR3 DNA follows: TGTGCCAGCAGTCGGACAGGGGGAGAGCAGTACTTC. This translates into CASSRTGGEQYF.

This clonotype has at least ten counts. V usage is TRBV10-3 and J usage is TRBJ2-2, with 9 bases identical to TRBD2. V was pared by 6 bases and J by 3 bases, with 8 bases of the junction left unmatched. The germline V gene encodes CDR1 ENHRY and CDR2 SYGVKD. This CDR3 is 16 amino acids long. This CDR3 is CAIRRGGQPDTGELFF. Here the CDR3 DNA reads TGTGCCATCAGGCGGGGGGGCCAACCCGACACCGGGGAGCTGTTTTTT.

This clonotype was detected only once. The chain couples TRBV12-5 to TRBJ2-5; D could derive from TRBD1 or TRBD2 (5 bases each). V was clipped by 5 bases and J by 1 base, with 14 bases between them. CDR1 and CDR2 (germline): LGHNT, FRNRAP. The length of the CDR3 is 15 residues. The CDR3 loop reads CASGLPGTAQETQYF. For the CDR3, the DNA is TGTGCTAGTGGTCTTCCAGGGACGGCCCAAGAGACCCAGTACTTC.

This clonotype was detected only a few times. The chain has TRBV20-1 and TRBJ2-2; 9 bases agree with TRBD2. CDR1 and CDR2 (germline): DFQATT, SNEGSKA (reference sequence). Trimming at V came to 3 bases and at J to 3 bases, leaving 14 bases not matched to a gene. The CDR3 consists of 18 residues. The CDR3 sequence is CSASPSLGGGAYTGELFF. CDR3 DNA: TGCAGTGCTAGCCCTTCCTTGGGCGGGGGGGCTTACACCGGGGAGCTGTTTTTT.

This clonotype was recorded many times. The chain joins TRBV19 to TRBJ1-2; possibly TRBD1 for D (5 bases). The germline gives CDR1 LNHDA, CDR2 SQIVND (reference sequence). This CDR3 has 12 residues. The ends were cut back, 3 bases at V and 3 bases at J, with 5 bases in the middle. CDR3 in amino acids: CASSMGDYGYTF. CDR3 bases: TGTGCCAGTAGTATGGGGGACTATGGCTACACCTTC.

The chain has TRBV3-1 and TRBJ2-5; D perhaps matches TRBD2 (7 bases). Per the germline V gene, CDR1 is LGHDT and CDR2 is YNNKEL (reference sequence). The V and J ends lost 5 bases and 5 bases respectively, with 15 bases between them. The CDR3 totals 14 residues. CDR3 in amino acids: CASSGGANGETQYF. CDR3 DNA sequence: TGTGCCAGCAGCGGGGGGGCCAACGGGGAGACCCAGTACTTC.

Many counts were recorded for this clonotype. CDR3 amino acids: CSVEQGGNTIYF. The CDR3 nucleotides read TGCAGCGTAGAACAGGGAGGAAACACCATATATTTT. The chain combines TRBV29-1 with TRBJ1-3; D possibly corresponds to TRBD1 (6 bases). CDR1 is SQVTM and CDR2 is ANQGSEA in the germline V gene. The V end lost 6 bases, the J end lost 4 bases, and 10 bases lay between the germline ends. The CDR3 runs to 12 residues.

This chain uses TRBV5-1 with TRBJ1-6, with 10 bases identical to TRBD1. There are 15 residues in the CDR3. Germline CDR1 and CDR2: SGHRS and YFSETQ. The V and J ends lost 0 bases and 8 bases, in that order; junction bases with no gene match: 2. The CDR3 sequence is CASSLDGQGDSPLHF. DNA of the CDR3: TGCGCCAGCAGCTTGGATGGACAGGGGGATTCACCCCTCCACTTT.

This clonotype was recorded many times. The CDR3 nucleotides are TGCAGTGCTAGAGACCCTCGCGGGGCCACTGAAGCTTTCTTT. The encoded protein is CSARDPRGATEAFF. J is TRBJ1-1 and V is TRBV20-1, with D tentatively TRBD1 (5 bases). The length of the CDR3 is 14 residues. Germline CDR1 and CDR2: DFQATT and SNEGSKA (reference sequence). V shed 0 bases and J shed 4 bases, with 12 bases lying between them.

This clonotype was recorded at least ten times. This chain uses TRBV28 with TRBJ1-1, with unresolved D. Germline V lookup: CDR1 MDHEN, CDR2 SYDVKM. The V end was cut by 5 bases, the J end by 7 bases, with 14 bases between. This CDR3 is 13 amino acids long. The CDR3 DNA reads TGTGCCAGCAGTGCGGGCCAAGCCTTTGAAGCTTTCTTT. Translated, it gives CASSAGQAFEAFF.

This rearrangement joins TRBV7-2 to TRBJ2-7; 7 bases fit TRBD2. J gave up 4 bases and V 5 bases, and 11 bases lay outside the gene matches. Looked up from germline, CDR1 is SGHTA and CDR2 is FQGNSA. The length of the CDR3 is 15 residues. CDR3 sequence (DNA): TGTGCCAGCAGCCCCCCGCCTAGCGGAGTTTACGAGCAGTACTTC. As protein: CASSPPPSGVYEQYF.

At least ten counts were recorded for this clonotype. This chain uses TRBV7-9 with TRBJ2-7; D gene ambiguous. The CDR3 is 14 residues long. Germline V lookup: CDR1 SEHNR, CDR2 FQNEAQ (reference sequence). V lost 3 bases and J 1 base, leaving 10 bases between the germline ends. As DNA, the CDR3 is TGTGCCAGCAGCTTGAGTCTAGTGTCCTACGAGCAGTACTTC. Protein sequence: CASSLSLVSYEQYF.

This chain uses TRBV12-3 or TRBV12-4 with TRBJ2-2; 7 bases fit TRBD2. The CDR3 is 14 residues long. The J segment lost 7 bases and the V segment lost 3 bases, leaving 5 bases of the junction unmatched. The CDR3 DNA sequence: TGTGCCAGCAGTTTGGGGACTATTCACGGGGAGCTGTTTTTT. As protein: CASSLGTIHGELFF.

This clonotype was recorded many times. The V call is TRBV5-1, the J call TRBJ1-2; D is uncertain. The CDR3 is 16 residues long. V was clipped by 2 bases and J by 2 bases, with 16 bases between them. CDR1 and CDR2 (germline): SGHRS, YFSETQ. The CDR3 loop is CASSFTHTTGNYGYTF. DNA of the CDR3: TGCGCCAGCAGCTTCACTCACACGACCGGCAACTATGGCTACACCTTC.

This clonotype showed up just a few times. V gene TRBV7-9 combines with J gene TRBJ2-7; TRBD2 matches at 7 bases. Germline CDR1 reads SEHNR; CDR2 reads FQNEAQ (reference sequence). Losses at the gene ends were 5 bases for V and 3 bases for J; bases not matched to a gene: 10. The CDR3 runs to 15 residues. Here the CDR3 reads CASSPHGLGLYEQYF. The CDR3 DNA follows: TGTGCCAGCAGCCCACATGGACTAGGTCTCTACGAGCAGTACTTC.

The CDR3 DNA is TGTGCCAGTAGTTCAAGACAGGGACGAGTCTATGGCTACACCTTC. It encodes CASSSRQGRVYGYTF. V and J are TRBV19 and TRBJ1-2, with 7 nucleotides matching TRBD1. This CDR3 has 15 amino acids. The trim removed 5 bases at V and 4 bases at J, leaving 10 bases unmatched. Germline V gene sequence: CDR1 LNHDA, CDR2 SQIVND (reference sequence).